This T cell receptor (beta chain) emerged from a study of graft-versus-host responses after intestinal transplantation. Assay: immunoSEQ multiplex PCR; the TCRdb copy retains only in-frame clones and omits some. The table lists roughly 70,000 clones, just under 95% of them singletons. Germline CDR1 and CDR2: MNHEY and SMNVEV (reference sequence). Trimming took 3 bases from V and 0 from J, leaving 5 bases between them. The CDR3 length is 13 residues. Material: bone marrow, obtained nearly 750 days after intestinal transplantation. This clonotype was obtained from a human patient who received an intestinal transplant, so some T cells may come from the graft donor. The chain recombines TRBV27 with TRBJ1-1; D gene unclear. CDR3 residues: CASSLAMNTEAFF. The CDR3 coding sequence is TGTGCCAGCAGTTTGGCGATGAACACTGAAGCTTTCTTT.